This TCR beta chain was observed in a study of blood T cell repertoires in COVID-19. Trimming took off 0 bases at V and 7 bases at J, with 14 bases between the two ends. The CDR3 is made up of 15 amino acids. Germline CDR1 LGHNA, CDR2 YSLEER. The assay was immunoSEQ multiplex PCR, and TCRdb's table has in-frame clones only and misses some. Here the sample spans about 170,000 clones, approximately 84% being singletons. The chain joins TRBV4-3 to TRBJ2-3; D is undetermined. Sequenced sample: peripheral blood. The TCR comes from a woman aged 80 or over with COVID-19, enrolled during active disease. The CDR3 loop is CASSQDPLGLYTQYF. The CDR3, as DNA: TGCGCCAGCAGCCAAGATCCGCTAGGCCTTTATACGCAGTATTTT.